These 8 T cell receptor beta chains share one sample of origin, sequenced in a study of cytomegalovirus exposure and HLA in healthy donors. PCR amplification relied on 60 Vbeta primers (plus 13 Jbeta primers). The protocol was immunoSEQ multiplex PCR, while the TCRdb copy is restricted to in-frame clones and leaves out a portion. Of about 89,000 clones detected, less than 85% appear once; the ten largest clones hold under 2%. What was sequenced was PBMCs. The receptors here all came from a male donor in good health and CMV-seronegative.

The chain links TRBV7-8 to TRBJ2-7; D remains unclear. The V gene's germline CDR1 is SGHVS and CDR2 FQNEAQ. Deletions cut 0 bases from V and 3 bases from J, with 6 bases between. This CDR3 is built from 13 residues. CDR3: CASSLARHYEQYF. The DNA of the CDR3 is TGTGCCAGCAGCTTAGCGAGACACTACGAGCAGTACTTC.

The V and J genes are TRBV7-8 and TRBJ1-2, with 8 nucleotides matching TRBD1. The CDR3 length is 15 residues. The V gene's germline CDR1 is SGHVS and CDR2 FQNEAQ. J lost 3 bases, V lost 1 base, and 4 bases had no gene match. CDR3 sequence (DNA): TGTGCCAGCAGCTTAGGCCGGACAGGGCACTATGGCTACACCTTC. Translated: CASSLGRTGHYGYTF.

The chain joins TRBV6-7 to TRBJ2-7; TRBD1 matches 8 bases. TRBV6-7 is filed as an ORF, its function uncertain. After removal of 0 bases from V and 2 bases from J, the junction contained 3 bases not matched to a gene. The CDR3 covers 15 residues. The chain's CDR3 is CASSYSRDRTYEQYF. CDR3 bases: TGTGCCAGCAGTTACTCCAGGGACAGGACCTACGAGCAGTACTTC.

The rearrangement uses TRBV25-1 and TRBJ1-4; tentative D call: TRBD1 (5 bases). Deletions cut 2 bases from V and 1 base from J, with 11 bases between. Looked up from germline, CDR1 is MGHDK and CDR2 is SYGVNS. The CDR3 extends over 16 amino acids. The CDR3: CASSERRTRTNEKLFF. In nucleotides, the CDR3 is TGTGCCAGCAGTGAAAGAAGGACACGAACTAATGAAAAACTGTTTTTT.

The CDR3 reads CASSVPGTSGSREQFF. CDR3 coding DNA: TGTGCCAGCAGCGTCCCTGGGACTAGCGGGAGTAGGGAGCAGTTCTTC. This chain joins TRBV9 and TRBJ2-1; 14 bases are shared with TRBD2. V shed 2 bases and J 10 bases; nucleotides not matched to a gene: 8. This CDR3 comprises 16 residues. The germline V gene has CDR1 SGDLS and CDR2 YYNGEE. Looking up the rest from reference TRBV9 and TRBJ2-1 gives the full variable domain: DSGVTQTPKHLITATGQRVTLRCSPRSGDLSVYWYQQSLDQGLQFLIQYYNGEERAKGNILERFSAQQFPDLHSELNLSSLELGDSALYFCASSVPGTSGSREQFFGPGTRLTVL.

This clone was seen a handful of times. The rearrangement joins TRBV28 to TRBJ2-7; 7 positions agree with TRBD1. The trim removed 6 bases at V and 2 bases at J, leaving 7 bases unmatched. Germline-derived CDR1 and CDR2 are MDHEN and SYDVKM. This CDR3 is built from 14 residues. CDR3 nucleotides: TGTGCCAGCAGACCCTTCAGGGGGACCTACGAGCAGTACTTC. Amino acid sequence: CASRPFRGTYEQYF.

The chain links TRBV19 to TRBJ2-7; D might be TRBD1 (6 bases). This CDR3 region has 15 residues. From germline, CDR1 is LNHDA and CDR2 SQIVND (reference sequence). Trimming stripped 1 base from V and 3 bases from J, with 13 bases between. The CDR3 region is CASSIATGGNYEQYF. The CDR3 coding sequence is TGTGCCAGTAGTATAGCGACAGGTGGGAACTACGAGCAGTACTTC.

The V gene is TRBV2, the J gene TRBJ1-5, with 7 bases lining up with TRBD1. V lost 4 bases to trimming and J lost 10 bases; unmatched junction nucleotides: 7. This CDR3 is 13 amino acids long. Germline assignment: CDR1 SNHLY and CDR2 FYNNEI. CDR3 in DNA: TGTGCCAGCAGTGGGGGACAGTGGAATCCCCAGCATTTT. Translation gives CASSGGQWNPQHF.